Below, one T cell receptor (beta chain) is given with its context. The data derive from a study of blood T cell repertoires in COVID-19. Background on the study: Researchers got acute and convalescent COVID-19 samples from the United States, Italy and Spain. Nucleic acid was either cDNA or gDNA, and it came from T cells, B-cell-depleted T cells, or PBMCs.

This CDR3 region has 14 residues. J lost 6 bases, V lost 6 bases, and 5 bases had no gene match. Germline V gene data show CDR1 as MDHEN and CDR2 as SYDVKM. Authors' methods: Researchers report that nucleated cell counts were estimated from reference gene primer amplification. Generated by immunoSEQ multiplex PCR, the TCRdb table keeps only in-frame clones and is missing some. The V and J calls and clone size are taken from that table; D and trimming were inferred from the DNA. Of fewer than 350,000 clones in the sample, roughly 86% were seen once. Sample: peripheral blood. The sequence came from a woman in her 30s who had recovered from COVID-19. The V gene is TRBV28, the J gene TRBJ2-1; 10 bases match TRBD1. CDR3 DNA sequence: TGTGCCAGCAGGGGCCGACAGGGGGCCAATGAGCAGTTCTTC. Protein: CASRGRQGANEQFF.